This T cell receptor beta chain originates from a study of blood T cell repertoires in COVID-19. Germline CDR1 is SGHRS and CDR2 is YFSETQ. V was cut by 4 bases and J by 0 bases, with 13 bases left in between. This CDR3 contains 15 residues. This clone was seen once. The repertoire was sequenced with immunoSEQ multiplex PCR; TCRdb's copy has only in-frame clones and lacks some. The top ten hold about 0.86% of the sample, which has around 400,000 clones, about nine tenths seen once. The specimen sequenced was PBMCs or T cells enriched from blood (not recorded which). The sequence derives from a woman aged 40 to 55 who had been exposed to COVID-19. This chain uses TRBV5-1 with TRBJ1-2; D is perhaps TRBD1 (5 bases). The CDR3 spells CASSPGHGANYGYTF. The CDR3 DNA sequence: TGCGCCAGCAGCCCCGGACACGGAGCTAACTATGGCTACACCTTC.